The present TCR beta chain was sequenced within a study of cytomegalovirus exposure and HLA in healthy donors. The V gene end was trimmed by 2 bases and the J gene end by 6 bases; junction bases not matched to a gene: 11. There are 17 residues in the CDR3. CDR1 and CDR2 from the germline V gene are MDHEN and SYDVKM. Researchers ran the PCR with 60 Vbeta and 13 Jbeta primers. Produced via immunoSEQ multiplex PCR; TCRdb's table is partial and in-frame only. The sample carries 45,000 or so clones, about three quarters recorded once. The TCR originated in a woman in her twenties or thirties in good health and CMV-seronegative. The chain joins TRBV28 to TRBJ2-3; 10 bases agree with TRBD1. Sequenced material: PBMCs. CDR3 sequence reads: CASSLPHRTGGSDTQYF. CDR3 sequence (DNA): TGTGCCAGCAGTTTACCTCACCGGACAGGGGGGTCGGATACGCAGTATTTT.